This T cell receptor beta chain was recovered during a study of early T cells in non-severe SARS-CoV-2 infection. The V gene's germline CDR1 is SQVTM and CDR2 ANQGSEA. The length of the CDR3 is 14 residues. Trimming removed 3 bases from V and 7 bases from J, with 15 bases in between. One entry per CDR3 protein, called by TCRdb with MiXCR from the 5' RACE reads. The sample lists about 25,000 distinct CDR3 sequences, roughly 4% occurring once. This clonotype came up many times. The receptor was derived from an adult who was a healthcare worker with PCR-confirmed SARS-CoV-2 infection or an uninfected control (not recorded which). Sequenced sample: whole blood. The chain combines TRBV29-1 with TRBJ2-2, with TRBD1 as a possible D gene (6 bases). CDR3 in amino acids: CSVESGQGIGELFF. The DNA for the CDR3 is TGCAGCGTTGAGAGTGGGCAGGGGATCGGGGAGCTGTTTTTT.